Below, 2 T cell receptor beta chains from the same sample are listed, as sequenced in a study of blood T cell repertoires in COVID-19. The method was immunoSEQ multiplex PCR; TCRdb's version includes in-frame clones alone and lacks a portion of them. The table has roughly 330,000 clones, around 89% seen once; the top ten hold around 4%. Sequencing was done on a sample of peripheral blood. All receptors derive from a woman aged 50 to 65 with active or convalescent COVID-19.

The chain combines TRBV14 with TRBJ1-1; the D is unclear. Germline lookup yields CDR1 SGHDN and CDR2 FVKESK. CDR3 length: 13 residues. Between the trimmed V and J ends, which lost 1 base and 11 bases, there was a span of 14 bases. CDR3 sequence (DNA): TGTGCCAGCAGCCAAGGGGCGGGCATGGTGGCTTTCTTT. Its translation: CASSQGAGMVAFF.

This rearrangement joins TRBV11-3 to TRBJ2-3; 11 bases are a match to TRBD1. The V segment lost 3 bases and the J segment 1 base; nucleotides outside the gene matches: 3. The CDR3 spans 16 residues. Germline CDR1 reads SGHNT; CDR2 reads YENEEA. The CDR3 DNA reads TGTGCCAGCAGCTTCGGACAGGGGGCCCGCACAGATACGCAGTATTTT. This translates into CASSFGQGARTDTQYF.